This entry lists 28 T cell receptor beta chains sequenced from one sample in a study of CD8 T cells in ankylosing spondylitis. For these receptors, no antigen is known. Study-wide results and caveats: Characteristic, it appeared, of ankylosing spondylitis blood was a TCR beta motif of roughly 8 highly homologous variants.

TCRdb re-analysed the 5' RACE reads in MiXCR, keeping a single row per CDR3 protein. The table has hundreds of thousands of distinct CDR3 sequences, approximately 12% seen once. Sequencing used blood, either unsorted or a sorted T cell fraction (not recorded which). The source is a male donor with ankylosing spondylitis.

In its sample, this clonotype was seen a few times. CDR3 sequence (DNA): TGCGCCAGCAGCCAAGATTTGGTTATTGAAGCTTTCTTT. Its translation is CASSQDLVIEAFF. The chain links TRBV4-1 to TRBJ1-1; D remains unclear. The length of the CDR3 is 13 residues. Germline CDR1 and CDR2: MGHRA and YSYEKL. V was pared by 0 bases and J by 7 bases, with 9 bases between.

This clonotype was seen repeatedly, ten times or more. The J gene is TRBJ1-1, the V gene TRBV3-1, with 11 bases matching TRBD1. V trimming: 3 bases; J trimming: 8 bases; junction bases outside the gene matches: 2. CDR3 size: 13 residues. CDR1 is LGHDT and CDR2 is YNNKEL in the germline V gene (reference sequence). This CDR3 is CASSQGQGGEAFF. In DNA form, the CDR3 reads TGTGCCAGCAGCCAGGGACAGGGGGGAGAAGCTTTCTTT.

This clonotype was counted a few times. The chain links TRBV9 to TRBJ2-7, with D maybe TRBD1 (6 bases). Trimming pared 0 bases from V and 5 bases from J, leaving 12 bases between. CDR3 length: 14 amino acids. The germline gives CDR1 SGDLS, CDR2 YYNGEE. This CDR3 is CASSVETGNHEQYF. The CDR3 DNA reads TGTGCCAGCAGCGTAGAAACAGGGAACCACGAGCAGTACTTC.

This clonotype came up a few times. The rearrangement joins TRBV13 to TRBJ2-5; 14 nucleotides match TRBD2. Germline CDR1 and CDR2: PRHDT and FYEKMQ (reference sequence). The CDR3 sequence is 19 residues long. V shed 4 bases, J shed 4 bases, and the junction held 14 bases outside the gene matches. As DNA, the CDR3 is TGTGCCAGCAGCTCAAGAGACCCAGGGACTAGCGGGAGTGGAGAGACCCAGTACTTC. It translates to CASSSRDPGTSGSGETQYF. Combining the CDR3 with reference TRBV13 and TRBJ2-5 gives the whole variable domain AAGVIQSPRHLIKEKRETATLKCYPIPRHDTVYWYQQGPGQDPQFLISFYEKMQSDKGSIPDRFSAQQFSDYHSELNMSSLELGDSALYFCASSSRDPGTSGSGETQYFGPGTRLLVL.

This clonotype has more than one count but fewer than ten. The chain joins TRBV10-1 to TRBJ2-2, with D hard to call. The CDR3 runs 14 residues. Germline V CDR1 and CDR2: WNHNN, SYGVQD (reference sequence). V dropped 6 bases and J dropped 1 base, with 9 bases sitting between them. CDR3 in amino acids: CASSVNLNTGELFF. CDR3 bases: TGCGCCAGCAGCGTGAACTTGAACACCGGGGAGCTGTTTTTT.

This clonotype was seen more than once but under ten times. The chain is built from TRBV18 and TRBJ2-1; D call uncertain. The germline gives CDR1 KGHSH, CDR2 LQKENI. The CDR3 is 14 residues long. V was pared by 4 bases and J by 5 bases, with 12 bases between. The CDR3: CASSLLSPDNEQFF. CDR3 nucleotides: TGTGCCAGCTCACTACTTTCCCCCGACAATGAGCAGTTCTTC. Drawing the rest from reference TRBV18 and TRBJ2-1, the complete variable domain is NAGVMQNPRHLVRRRGQEARLRCSPMKGHSHVYWYRQLPEEGLKFMVYLQKENIIDESGMPKERFSAEFPKEGPSILRIQQVVRGDSAAYFCASSLLSPDNEQFFGPGTRLTVL.

This clonotype was recorded a few times. This chain links TRBV27 with TRBJ2-1; maybe TRBD1 (7 bases). The germline V and J ends were trimmed by 5 bases and 4 bases, with 18 bases remaining between them. This CDR3 region has 16 residues. CDR1 is MNHEY and CDR2 is SMNVEV in the germline V gene (reference sequence). The CDR3 sequence: CASSGAGGSSYNEQFF. For the CDR3, the DNA is TGTGCCAGCAGTGGGGCAGGGGGGTCTAGTTACAATGAGCAGTTCTTC.

The gene calls are TRBV29-1 and TRBJ1-2; D is possibly TRBD1 (6 bases). The V gene's germline CDR1 is SQVTM and CDR2 ANQGSEA. The CDR3 consists of 12 residues. V was trimmed by 5 bases and J by 7 bases, leaving 14 bases between them. The CDR3 nucleotides are TGCAGCGTTCTACAGGGAGTCGGTGGCTACACCTTC. Translated: CSVLQGVGGYTF.

The rearrangement uses TRBV6-5 and TRBJ2-7, with 8 nucleotides matching TRBD2. The trim removed 2 bases at V and 3 bases at J, leaving 6 bases unmatched. The CDR3 runs to 15 residues. The germline V gene has CDR1 MNHEY and CDR2 SVGAGI. This CDR3 reads CASSYGTSGDYEQYF. The CDR3, as DNA: TGTGCCAGCAGTTACGGGACTAGTGGGGACTACGAGCAGTACTTC.

This rearrangement joins TRBV5-1 to TRBJ1-4, with 8 nucleotides matching TRBD1. The CDR3 contains 15 residues. The germline gives CDR1 SGHRS, CDR2 YFSETQ. Trimming cost V 0 bases and J 10 bases; bases outside gene matches: 8. CDR3 loop: CASSLVRGPEGKLFF. The DNA of the CDR3 is TGCGCCAGCAGCTTGGTCAGGGGGCCGGAGGGAAAACTGTTTTTT.

This clonotype was observed a handful of times. The chain uses TRBV24-1 and TRBJ1-3; TRBD1 aligns across 7 bases. There are 17 residues in the CDR3. The J segment lost 0 bases and the V segment lost 8 bases, leaving 12 bases of the junction unmatched. Germline V gene data show CDR1 as KGHDR and CDR2 as SFDVKD. CDR3 sequence: CATITPDRTSSGNTIYF. DNA for the CDR3: TGTGCCACCATTACCCCGGACAGGACGAGCTCTGGAAACACCATATATTTT.

This clonotype was counted a few times. The rearrangement uses TRBV5-1 and TRBJ2-1; tentative D call: TRBD2 (6 bases). The V end was cut by 4 bases, the J end by 4 bases, with 12 bases between. The CDR3 sequence is 14 residues long. Per germline, CDR1 SGHRS and CDR2 YFSETQ. The CDR3 loop reads CASSPEGIYNEQFF. In nucleotides, the CDR3 is TGCGCCAGCAGCCCGGAGGGTATTTACAATGAGCAGTTCTTC.

This clonotype was recorded a few times. The chain couples TRBV20-1 to TRBJ1-4; D might be TRBD1 (6 bases). Trimming pared 6 bases from V and 8 bases from J, leaving 22 bases between. Germline CDR1 DFQATT, CDR2 SNEGSKA (reference sequence). The CDR3 consists of 15 residues. DNA of the CDR3: TGCAGTGCCCCTGGACAGCGGACTTCGTGGGAAAAACTGTTTTTT. Encoded protein: CSAPGQRTSWEKLFF.

This clonotype was counted a few times. The gene calls are TRBV10-3 and TRBJ1-1, with a weak D call TRBD1 (5 bases). V dropped 7 bases and J dropped 6 bases, with 21 bases sitting between them. The length of the CDR3 is 15 residues. CDR1 is ENHRY and CDR2 is SYGVKD in the germline V gene. The CDR3 region is CAITPGGTGSAEAFF. Written as DNA, the CDR3 is TGTGCCATCACCCCGGGGGGTACGGGTAGCGCTGAAGCTTTCTTT.

Only a few counts were recorded for this clonotype. The chain has TRBV12-3 or TRBV12-4 and TRBJ2-3; 9 nucleotides line up with TRBD2. With V trimmed by 4 bases and J by 4 bases, 6 bases remained unmatched. CDR3 length: 15 residues. CDR3 sequence: CASSSLAGMSDTQYF. CDR3 sequence (DNA): TGTGCCAGCAGTTCTCTAGCGGGAATGTCAGATACGCAGTATTTT.

The rearrangement joins TRBV7-9 to TRBJ2-3; D is uncertain. This CDR3 spans 16 amino acids. Trimming cost V 2 bases and J 3 bases, with 15 bases left between them. The V gene's germline CDR1 is SEHNR and CDR2 FQNEAQ (reference sequence). The chain's CDR3 is CASSLLHPTGTDTQYF. CDR3 nucleotides: TGTGCCAGCAGCTTACTCCATCCGACTGGGACAGATACGCAGTATTTT.

This clonotype was detected only a few times. The chain has TRBV2 and TRBJ1-2, with D possibly matching TRBD1 (5 bases). Germline assignment: CDR1 SNHLY and CDR2 FYNNEI. The CDR3 contains 14 residues. Trimming cost V 4 bases and J 3 bases, with 12 bases left between them. The CDR3 sequence: CASSVTGGDYGYTF. For the CDR3, the DNA is TGTGCCAGCAGTGTAACGGGGGGAGACTATGGCTACACCTTC.

The table lists this clonotype with a few counts. This sequence joins TRBV12-3 or TRBV12-4 and TRBJ1-4, with a tentative D call TRBD1 (6 bases). The CDR3 contains 14 residues. V was cut by 7 bases and J by 8 bases, with 17 bases left in between. Written as DNA, the CDR3 is TGTGCCAGCACAAAAGGGGGGGTCGTGGAAAAACTGTTTTTT. Its protein is CASTKGGVVEKLFF.

This clonotype was seen a few times. The chain couples TRBV20-1 to TRBJ2-1, with a possible D match to TRBD2 (6 bases). With 6 bases removed from V and 1 base from J, the gap between germline ends came to 16 bases. This CDR3 spans 15 amino acids. Germline V gene sequence: CDR1 DFQATT, CDR2 SNEGSKA (reference sequence). The CDR3 loop reads CSAILAGNSYNEQFF. The CDR3 DNA is TGCAGTGCGATCCTTGCGGGAAATTCCTACAATGAGCAGTTCTTC.

The rearrangement links TRBV24-1 to TRBJ2-1; 10 bases fit TRBD1. Looked up from germline, CDR1 is KGHDR and CDR2 is SFDVKD. This CDR3 contains 16 residues. V lost 4 bases, J lost 7 bases, and 9 bases stayed unmatched. CDR3 in DNA: TGTGCCACCAGTGAGGGTGACAGGGGGCTCTTTAATGAGCAGTTCTTC. Residues: CATSEGDRGLFNEQFF.

The chain joins TRBV20-1 to TRBJ2-1, with TRBD2 matching 11 bases. CDR1 and CDR2 (germline): DFQATT, SNEGSKA (reference sequence). This CDR3 is 15 amino acids long. With V trimmed by 0 bases and J by 7 bases, 5 bases remained unmatched. The CDR3 sequence: CSARDLAGGGNEQFF. DNA of the CDR3: TGCAGTGCTAGAGATCTAGCGGGAGGTGGAAATGAGCAGTTCTTC.

The V gene is TRBV10-3, the J gene TRBJ2-7; TRBD2 is a possible D gene (6 bases). The V and J ends lost 4 bases and 5 bases respectively, with 21 bases between them. Germline V gives CDR1 ENHRY, CDR2 SYGVKD. The CDR3 loop spans 16 amino acids. CDR3 coding DNA: TGTGCCATCAGTGCGGGCGGGACGCCGGTTGGGCACGAGCAGTACTTC. Protein product: CAISAGGTPVGHEQYF.

In this sample, this clonotype turned up a few times. The J gene is TRBJ2-7, the V gene TRBV4-1, with a weak D call TRBD1 (6 bases). Trimming stripped 0 bases from V and 2 bases from J, with 14 bases between. CDR1 is MGHRA, CDR2 YSYEKL, per germline. The CDR3 is 16 amino acids. The CDR3 sequence: CASSQDPGVQAYEQYF. CDR3 bases: TGCGCCAGCAGCCAAGATCCAGGGGTCCAGGCCTACGAGCAGTACTTC.

This clonotype was recorded many times. The chain links TRBV5-1 to TRBJ2-3; 7 bases align to TRBD1. Trimming at V came to 1 base and at J to 0 bases, leaving 5 bases not matched to a gene. This CDR3 is built from 16 residues. Germline assignment: CDR1 SGHRS and CDR2 YFSETQ. CDR3 DNA: TGCGCCAGCAGCTTGTACGGGACAGCTAGCACAGATACGCAGTATTTT. It is translated as CASSLYGTASTDTQYF.

This clonotype was recorded a few times. The chain combines TRBV5-5 with TRBJ2-1; no firm D call. Germline V gene data show CDR1 as SGHKS and CDR2 as YYEKEE (reference sequence). The CDR3 spans 14 residues. The V end lost 1 base, the J end lost 3 bases, and 8 bases lay between the germline ends. The CDR3 coding sequence is TGTGCCAGCAGCTTGTGGGTCGGCTACAATGAGCAGTTCTTC. It specifies CASSLWVGYNEQFF.

This chain links TRBV12-3 or TRBV12-4 with TRBJ1-1; a weak D match, TRBD1 (5 bases). V was pared by 4 bases and J by 5 bases, with 11 bases between. The CDR3 sequence is 13 residues long. The CDR3 loop reads CASSWGMGTEAFF. In DNA, the CDR3 is TGTGCCAGCAGTTGGGGGATGGGGACTGAAGCTTTCTTT.

This clonotype was seen many times. V gene TRBV10-3 combines with J gene TRBJ2-3; no firm D call. V was trimmed by 2 bases and J by 2 bases, leaving 5 bases between them. The CDR3 spans 13 residues. The V gene's germline CDR1 is ENHRY and CDR2 SYGVKD. For the CDR3, the DNA is TGTGCCATCAGTGAGCGGAACACAGATACGCAGTATTTT. Its protein is CAISERNTDTQYF.

CDR3 loop: CASRGGQGSYEQYF. CDR3 in DNA: TGTGCCAGCAGGGGGGGACAGGGATCCTACGAGCAGTACTTC. V gene TRBV25-1 combines with J gene TRBJ2-7; 9 bases align to TRBD1. The germline CDR1 and CDR2 sequences are MGHDK and SYGVNS. The CDR3 contains 14 residues. With V trimmed by 6 bases and J by 1 base, 4 bases remained unmatched.